This TCR beta chain was captured by sequencing in a study of T cell repertoires in cytomegalovirus infection. Overall study: Recently identified HLA-C-restricted CMV epitopes and well-studied HLA-B-restricted CMV epitopes were used by the study. The public TCR beta signatures pointed to both CMV infection and matching HLA type.

Looked up from germline, CDR1 is SGDLS and CDR2 is YYNGEE. J gave up 8 bases and V 0 bases, and 9 bases lay outside the gene matches. The CDR3 covers 16 residues. Study results and caveats: Dominating the ex vivo response were TCR beta clonotypes that were CMV-specific and HLA-C-restricted.

Via MiXCR, TCRdb re-called the reads, giving one row per CDR3 protein. The table shows under 450,000 distinct CDR3 sequences, with approximately 30% occurring only once. About this clonotype: The antigen is undetermined.

This chain connects TRBV9 to TRBJ2-1, with 9 bases fitting TRBD2. This specimen consisted of cultured PBMCs, obtained from culture after CMV antigen stimulation. The origin of this receptor is a human donor in good health (CMV status not recorded). Some clones in this sample may be carry-over from other donors' samples. The CDR3 DNA sequence: TGTGCCAGCAGCGTAGGAATCCAGCGGGAGGCTTATGAGCAGTTCTTC. Its protein is CASSVGIQREAYEQFF.